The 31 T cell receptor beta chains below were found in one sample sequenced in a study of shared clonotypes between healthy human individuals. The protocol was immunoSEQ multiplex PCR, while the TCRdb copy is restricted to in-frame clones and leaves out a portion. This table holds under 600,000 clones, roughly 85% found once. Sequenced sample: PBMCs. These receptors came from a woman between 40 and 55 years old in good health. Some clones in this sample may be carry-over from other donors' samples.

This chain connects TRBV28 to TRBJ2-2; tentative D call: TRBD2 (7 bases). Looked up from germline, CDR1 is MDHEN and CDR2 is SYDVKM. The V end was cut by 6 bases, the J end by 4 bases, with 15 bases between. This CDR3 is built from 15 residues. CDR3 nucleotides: TGTGCCAGCAGCCTAGGGGGGGCTGGCACCGGGGAGCTGTTTTTT. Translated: CASSLGGAGTGELFF. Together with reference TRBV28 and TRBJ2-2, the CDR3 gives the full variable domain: DVKVTQSSRYLVKRTGEKVFLECVQDMDHENMFWYRQDPGLGLRLIYFSYDVKMKEKGDIPEGYSVSREKKERFSLILESASTNQTSMYLCASSLGGAGTGELFFGEGSRLTVL.

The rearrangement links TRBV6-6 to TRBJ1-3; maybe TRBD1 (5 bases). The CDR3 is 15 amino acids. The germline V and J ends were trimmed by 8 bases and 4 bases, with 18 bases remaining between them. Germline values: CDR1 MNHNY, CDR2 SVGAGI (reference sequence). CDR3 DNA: TGTGCCAGCCAAACGGTTGGGGGAGCCGGAAACACCATATATTTT. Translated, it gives CASQTVGGAGNTIYF.

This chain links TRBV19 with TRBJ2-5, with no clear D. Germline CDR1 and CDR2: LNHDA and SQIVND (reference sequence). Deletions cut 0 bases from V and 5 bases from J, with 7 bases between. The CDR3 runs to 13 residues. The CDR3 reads CASSIDGQETQYF. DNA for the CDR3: TGTGCCAGTAGTATAGACGGTCAGGAGACCCAGTACTTC.

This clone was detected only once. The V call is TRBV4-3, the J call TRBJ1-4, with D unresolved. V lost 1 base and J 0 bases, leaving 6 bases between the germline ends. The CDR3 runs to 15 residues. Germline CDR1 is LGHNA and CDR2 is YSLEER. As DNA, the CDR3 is TGCGCCAGCAGCCAAGTAGGTTCAACTAATGAAAAACTGTTTTTT. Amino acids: CASSQVGSTNEKLFF.

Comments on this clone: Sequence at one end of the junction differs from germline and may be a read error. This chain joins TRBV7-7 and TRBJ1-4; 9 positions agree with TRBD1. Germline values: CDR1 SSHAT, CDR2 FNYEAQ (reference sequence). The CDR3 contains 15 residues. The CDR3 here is CASSLDRGTNEKLFF. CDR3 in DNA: TGTGCTAGCAGCTTAGACAGGGGGACTAATGAAAAACTGTTTTTT.

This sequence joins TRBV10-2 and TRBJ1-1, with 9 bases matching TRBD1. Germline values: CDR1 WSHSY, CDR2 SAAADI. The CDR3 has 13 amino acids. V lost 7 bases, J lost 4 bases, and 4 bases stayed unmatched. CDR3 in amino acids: CASNKDRGTEAFF. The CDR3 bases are TGCGCCAGCAACAAGGACAGGGGCACTGAAGCTTTCTTT.

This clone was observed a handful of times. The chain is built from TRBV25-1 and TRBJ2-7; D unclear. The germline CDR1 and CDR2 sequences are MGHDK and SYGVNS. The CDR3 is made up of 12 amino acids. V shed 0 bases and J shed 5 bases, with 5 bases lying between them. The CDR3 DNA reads TGTGCCAGCAGTGAATATATCCACGAGCAGTACTTC. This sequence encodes CASSEYIHEQYF.

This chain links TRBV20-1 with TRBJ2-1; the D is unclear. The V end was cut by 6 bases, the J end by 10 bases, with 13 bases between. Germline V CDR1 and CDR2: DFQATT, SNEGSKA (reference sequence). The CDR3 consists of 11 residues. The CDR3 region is CSATAVGEQFF. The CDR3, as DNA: TGCAGTGCCACGGCCGTTGGCGAGCAGTTCTTC.

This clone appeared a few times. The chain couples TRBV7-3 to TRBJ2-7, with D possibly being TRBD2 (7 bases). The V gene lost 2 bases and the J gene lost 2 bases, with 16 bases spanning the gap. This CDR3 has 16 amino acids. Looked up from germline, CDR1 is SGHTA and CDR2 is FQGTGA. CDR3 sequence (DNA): TGTGCCAGCAGCTTACGAGGGGGGGACCCAACCTACGAGCAGTACTTC. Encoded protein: CASSLRGGDPTYEQYF.

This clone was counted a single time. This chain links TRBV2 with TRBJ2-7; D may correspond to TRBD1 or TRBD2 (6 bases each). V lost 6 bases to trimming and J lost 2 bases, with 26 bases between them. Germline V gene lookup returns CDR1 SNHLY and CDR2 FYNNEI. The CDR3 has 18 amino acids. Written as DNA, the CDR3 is TGTGCCAGCAGGGAGGGGGGCGCTGAGGCGGGACCCCCCTACGAGCAGTACTTC. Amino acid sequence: CASREGGAEAGPPYEQYF.

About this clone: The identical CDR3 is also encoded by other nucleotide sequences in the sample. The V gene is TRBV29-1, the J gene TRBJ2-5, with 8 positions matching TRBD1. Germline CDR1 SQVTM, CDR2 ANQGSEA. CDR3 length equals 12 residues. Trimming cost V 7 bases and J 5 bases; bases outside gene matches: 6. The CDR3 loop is CSARGQTETQYF. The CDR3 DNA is TGCAGCGCCAGGGGGCAGACGGAGACCCAGTACTTC.

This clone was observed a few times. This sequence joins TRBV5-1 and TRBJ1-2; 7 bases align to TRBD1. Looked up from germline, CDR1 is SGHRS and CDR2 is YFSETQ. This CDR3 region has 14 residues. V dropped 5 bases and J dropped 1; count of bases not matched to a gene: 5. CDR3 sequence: CASRGGTVNYGYTF. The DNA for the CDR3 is TGCGCCAGCAGGGGCGGGACAGTTAACTATGGCTACACCTTC.

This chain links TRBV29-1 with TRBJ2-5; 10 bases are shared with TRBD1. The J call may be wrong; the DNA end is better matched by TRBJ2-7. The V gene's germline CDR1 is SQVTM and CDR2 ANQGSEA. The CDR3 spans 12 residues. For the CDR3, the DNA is TGCAGCTTAGCGGGACAGGGGAACGAGCAGTACTTC. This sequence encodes CSLAGQGNEQYF.

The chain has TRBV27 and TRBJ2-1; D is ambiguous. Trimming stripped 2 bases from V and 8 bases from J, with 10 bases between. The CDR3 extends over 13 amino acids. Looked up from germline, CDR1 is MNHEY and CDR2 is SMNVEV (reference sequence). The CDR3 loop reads CASSLRPDDEQFF. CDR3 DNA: TGTGCCAGCAGTTTAAGACCGGACGATGAGCAGTTCTTC.

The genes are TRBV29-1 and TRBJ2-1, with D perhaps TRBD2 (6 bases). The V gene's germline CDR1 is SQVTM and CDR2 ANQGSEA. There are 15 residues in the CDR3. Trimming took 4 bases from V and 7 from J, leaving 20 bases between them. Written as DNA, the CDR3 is TGCAGCGTTGCCCAGGGTAGCGGAGGTTATAATGAGCAGTTCTTC. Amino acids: CSVAQGSGGYNEQFF.

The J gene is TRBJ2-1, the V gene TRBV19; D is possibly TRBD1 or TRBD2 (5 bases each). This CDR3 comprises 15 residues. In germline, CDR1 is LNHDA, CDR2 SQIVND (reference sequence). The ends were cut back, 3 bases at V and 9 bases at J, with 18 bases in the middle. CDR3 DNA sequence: TGTGCCAGTAGTATTGGGGGAGTCCCGGCAGGTGAGCAGTTCTTC. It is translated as CASSIGGVPAGEQFF.

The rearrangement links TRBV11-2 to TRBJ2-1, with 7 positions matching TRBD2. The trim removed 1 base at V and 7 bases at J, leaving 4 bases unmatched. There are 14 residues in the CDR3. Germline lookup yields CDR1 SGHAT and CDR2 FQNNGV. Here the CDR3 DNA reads TGTGCCAGCAGCTTAGTTCTAGCGGTTAATGAGCAGTTCTTC. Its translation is CASSLVLAVNEQFF.

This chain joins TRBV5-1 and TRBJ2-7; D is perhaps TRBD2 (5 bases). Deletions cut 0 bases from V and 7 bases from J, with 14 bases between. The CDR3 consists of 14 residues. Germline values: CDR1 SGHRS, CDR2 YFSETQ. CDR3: CASSLVSSPREQYF. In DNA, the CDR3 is TGCGCCAGCAGCTTGGTTTCTAGCCCGCGAGAGCAGTACTTC. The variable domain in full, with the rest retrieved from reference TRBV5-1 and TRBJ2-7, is KAGVTQTPRYLIKTRGQQVTLSCSPISGHRSVSWYQQTPGQGLQFLFEYFSETQRNKGNFPGRFSGRQFSNSRSEMNVSTLELGDSALYLCASSLVSSPREQYFGPGTRLTVT.

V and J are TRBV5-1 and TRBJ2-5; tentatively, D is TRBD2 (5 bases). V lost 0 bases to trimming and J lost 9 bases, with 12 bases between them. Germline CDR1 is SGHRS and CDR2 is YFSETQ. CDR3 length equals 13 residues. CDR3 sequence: CASSLVGGRAQYF. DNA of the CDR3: TGCGCCAGCAGCTTGGTTGGAGGACGGGCCCAGTACTTC.

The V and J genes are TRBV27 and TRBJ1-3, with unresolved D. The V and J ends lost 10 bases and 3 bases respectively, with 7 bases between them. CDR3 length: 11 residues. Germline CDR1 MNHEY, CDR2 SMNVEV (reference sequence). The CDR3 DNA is TGTGCCACCATATTTGGAAACACCATATATTTT. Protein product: CATIFGNTIYF.

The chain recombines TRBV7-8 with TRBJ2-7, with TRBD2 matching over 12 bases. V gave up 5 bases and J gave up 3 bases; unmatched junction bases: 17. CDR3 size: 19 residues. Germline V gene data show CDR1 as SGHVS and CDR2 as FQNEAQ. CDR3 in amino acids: CASSLLRTSGKGFLYEQYF. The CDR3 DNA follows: TGTGCCAGCAGCCTCCTCCGGACTAGCGGGAAGGGTTTCCTCTACGAGCAGTACTTC.

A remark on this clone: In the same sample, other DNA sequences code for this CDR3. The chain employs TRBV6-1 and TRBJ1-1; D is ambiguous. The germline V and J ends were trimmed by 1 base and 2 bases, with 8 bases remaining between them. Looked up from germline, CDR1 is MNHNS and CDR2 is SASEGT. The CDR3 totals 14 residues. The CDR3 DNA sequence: TGTGCCAGCAGTGAAGTAGGCGGAAACACTGAAGCTTTCTTT. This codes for CASSEVGGNTEAFF.

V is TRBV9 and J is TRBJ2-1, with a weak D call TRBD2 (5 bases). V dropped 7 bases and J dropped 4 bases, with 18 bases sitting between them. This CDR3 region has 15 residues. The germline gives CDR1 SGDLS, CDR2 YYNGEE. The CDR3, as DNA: TGTGCCAGCTCCTTCGCCGGAGCGGCGTACAATGAGCAGTTCTTC. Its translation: CASSFAGAAYNEQFF.

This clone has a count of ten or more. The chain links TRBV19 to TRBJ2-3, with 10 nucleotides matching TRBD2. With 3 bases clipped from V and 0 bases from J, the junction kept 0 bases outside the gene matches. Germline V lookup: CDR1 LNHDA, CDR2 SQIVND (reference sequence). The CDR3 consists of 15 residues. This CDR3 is CASSMGLASTDTQYF. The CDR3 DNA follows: TGTGCCAGTAGTATGGGACTAGCGAGCACAGATACGCAGTATTTT.

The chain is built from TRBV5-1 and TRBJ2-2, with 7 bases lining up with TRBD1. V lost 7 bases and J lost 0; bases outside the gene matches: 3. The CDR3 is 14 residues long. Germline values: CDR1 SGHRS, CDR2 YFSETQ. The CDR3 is CASSDRSNTGELFF. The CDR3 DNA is TGCGCCAGCTCGGACAGGTCGAACACCGGGGAGCTGTTTTTT. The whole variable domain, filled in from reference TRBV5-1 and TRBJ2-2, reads KAGVTQTPRYLIKTRGQQVTLSCSPISGHRSVSWYQQTPGQGLQFLFEYFSETQRNKGNFPGRFSGRQFSNSRSEMNVSTLELGDSALYLCASSDRSNTGELFFGEGSRLTVL.

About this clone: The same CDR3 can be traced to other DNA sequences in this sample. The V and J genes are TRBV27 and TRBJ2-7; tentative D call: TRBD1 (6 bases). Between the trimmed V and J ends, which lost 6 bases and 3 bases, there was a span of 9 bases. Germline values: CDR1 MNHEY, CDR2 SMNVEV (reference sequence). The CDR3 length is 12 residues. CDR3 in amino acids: CASSLGGYEQYF. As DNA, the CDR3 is TGTGCCAGCAGCCTAGGGGGCTACGAGCAGTACTTC.

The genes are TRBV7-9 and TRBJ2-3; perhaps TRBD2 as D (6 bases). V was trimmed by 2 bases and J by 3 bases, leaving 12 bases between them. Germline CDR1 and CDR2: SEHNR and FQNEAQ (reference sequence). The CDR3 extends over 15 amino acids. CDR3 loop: CASSLWGDLTDTQYF. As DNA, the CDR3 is TGTGCCAGCAGCTTATGGGGGGACCTTACAGATACGCAGTATTTT.

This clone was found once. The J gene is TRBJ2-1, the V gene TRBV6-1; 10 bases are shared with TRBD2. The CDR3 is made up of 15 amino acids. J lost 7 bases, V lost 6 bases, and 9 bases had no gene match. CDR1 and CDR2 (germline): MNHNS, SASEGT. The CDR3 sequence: CASSITSGTRNEQFF. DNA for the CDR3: TGTGCCAGCAGCATAACTAGCGGGACTAGGAATGAGCAGTTCTTC.

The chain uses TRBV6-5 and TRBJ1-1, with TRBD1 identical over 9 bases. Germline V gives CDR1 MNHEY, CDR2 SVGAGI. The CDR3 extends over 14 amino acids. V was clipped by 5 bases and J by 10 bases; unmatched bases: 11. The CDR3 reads CASSDSGTGLSAFF. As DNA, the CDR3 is TGTGCCAGCAGTGATTCCGGGACAGGGCTTTCAGCTTTCTTT.

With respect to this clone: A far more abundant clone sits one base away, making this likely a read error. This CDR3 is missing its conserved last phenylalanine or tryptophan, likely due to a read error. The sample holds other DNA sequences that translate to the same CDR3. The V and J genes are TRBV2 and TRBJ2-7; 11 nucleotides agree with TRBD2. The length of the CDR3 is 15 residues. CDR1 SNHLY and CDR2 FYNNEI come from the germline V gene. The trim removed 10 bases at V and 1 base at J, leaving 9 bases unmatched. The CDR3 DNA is TGTGCCACACCCGGGGCTAGCGGGAGGTCCTACGAGCAGTACTTA. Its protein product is CATPGASGRSYEQYL.

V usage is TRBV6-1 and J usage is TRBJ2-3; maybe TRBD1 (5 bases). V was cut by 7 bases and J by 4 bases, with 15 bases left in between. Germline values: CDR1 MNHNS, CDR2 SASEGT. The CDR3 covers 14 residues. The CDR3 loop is CASTRRRAPDTQYF. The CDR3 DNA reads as TGTGCCAGCACCCGACGCAGGGCCCCAGATACGCAGTATTTT.